The clone carrying this T cell receptor beta chain was seen a single time. The repertoire was sequenced with immunoSEQ multiplex PCR; TCRdb's copy has only in-frame clones and lacks some. Seen here are 150,000 to 160,000 clones, about 94% observed once, and the top ten hold about 5.6%. CDR1 and CDR2 (germline): SEHNR, FQNEAQ (reference sequence). Trimming removed 5 bases from V and 0 bases from J; junction bases left unmatched: 13. The CDR3 consists of 18 residues. This sample is part of a study of control samples from healthy donors and cancer patients. Sequenced: blood. This sequence was found in a man between 40 and 49 years old in good health. The V call is TRBV7-9, the J call TRBJ2-1; 7 bases line up with TRBD1. Here the CDR3 reads CASSSQGGSSSSYNEQFF. The DNA of the CDR3 is TGTGCCAGCAGCAGCCAAGGGGGCAGCTCGAGCTCCTACAATGAGCAGTTCTTC.